This TCR beta chain was recorded in a study of blood T cells in healthy people across ages. It was with a sample-barcoded 5' primer and a J-beta primer mix that a second PCR of about 7 to 12 cycles was run. The template-switch adaptor, which had 12 random nucleotides, put a tag on each cDNA molecule. At least 2.5 million CDR3-containing paired-end reads were obtained per sample. TCRdb reprocessed the 5' RACE reads with MiXCR, giving one entry per CDR3 protein. The table shows roughly 2 million distinct CDR3 sequences, with just under 50% occurring only once. About this clonotype itself: Its antigen is unknown.

The CDR3 has 18 residues. The junction had 6 bases not matched to a gene; V was cut back by 0 bases and J by 0 bases. Looked up from germline, CDR1 is SGHRS and CDR2 is YFSETQ. General observations from the study: When set beside aged donors, long-lived donors presented more naive CD4+ cells and higher diversity.

J is TRBJ1-6 and V is TRBV5-1; TRBD1 matches at 7 bases. Sample: blood. This sequence originates from a woman between 40 and 50 years old in good health. The chain's CDR3 is CASSLEVPGGSYNSPLHF. The CDR3 DNA reads as TGCGCCAGCAGCTTGGAAGTCCCAGGGGGCTCCTATAATTCACCCCTCCACTTT.